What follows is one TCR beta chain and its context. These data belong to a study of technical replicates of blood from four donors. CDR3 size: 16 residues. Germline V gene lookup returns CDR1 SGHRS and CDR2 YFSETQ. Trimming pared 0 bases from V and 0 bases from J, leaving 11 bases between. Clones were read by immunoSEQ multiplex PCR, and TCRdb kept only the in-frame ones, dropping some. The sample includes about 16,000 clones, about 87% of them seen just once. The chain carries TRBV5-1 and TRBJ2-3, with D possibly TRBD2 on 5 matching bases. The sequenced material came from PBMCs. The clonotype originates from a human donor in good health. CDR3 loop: CASSLGGSPSTDTQYF. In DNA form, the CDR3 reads TGCGCCAGCAGCTTGGGAGGGAGTCCAAGCACAGATACGCAGTATTTT.